Listed here is a single TCR beta chain. Amplified TCR beta CDR3 regions were obtained using RNA transcripts as template. HTBI primers were employed in first-round RT-PCR, then a second-round multiplex PCR followed. TCRdb itself ran the multiplex PCR reads through MiXCR, one entry per CDR3 protein. The sample carries over a million distinct CDR3 sequences, around a third recorded once. This entry comes from a study of Graves' ophthalmopathy and Graves' hyperthyroidism. For the study at large: No progression to ophthalmopathy over 18 months defined stable hyperthyroidism.

Additional autoimmune diseases, uncontrolled infections, pregnancy or lactation disqualified patients. The CDR3 covers 16 residues. Trimming stripped 3 bases from V and 9 bases from J, with 21 bases between. Germline V gene lookup returns CDR1 LNHNV and CDR2 YYDKDF (reference sequence). Sequencing was done on a sample of peripheral blood or thyroid tissue (not recorded which). The sequence came from an adult man with Graves' hyperthyroidism. The chain couples TRBV15 to TRBJ1-3, with D maybe TRBD1 (6 bases). The CDR3 sequence: CATSRHDRDIRSTIYF. CDR3 DNA sequence: TGTGCCACCAGCAGGCACGACCGGGACATCCGATCCACCATATATTTT.